The entry below gives a single T cell receptor (beta chain) sequence along with its context. This sample is part of a study of shared clonotypes between healthy human individuals. Assay: immunoSEQ multiplex PCR; the TCRdb copy retains only in-frame clones and omits some. The sample holds over a million clones, 75% to 85% seen once. The V gene lost 2 bases and the J gene lost 3 bases, with 11 bases spanning the gap. The V gene's germline CDR1 is SGHNT and CDR2 YENEEA. CDR3 length equals 14 residues. The origin of this receptor is a man between 18 and 35 years old in good health. Some clones in this sample may be carry-over from other donors' samples. The genes are TRBV11-3 and TRBJ2-7; a weak D match, TRBD2 (5 bases). Material: memory CD4+ T cells from PBMCs. Subset described: CD45RA-negative fraction. CDR3 sequence (DNA): TGTGCCAGCAGCTTAAGTGGGAGTCTCTACGAGCAGTACTTC. Translation gives CASSLSGSLYEQYF.